This TCR beta chain derives from a study of blood T cell repertoires in COVID-19. Study summary: Samples representing acute and convalescent COVID-19 were sourced from the United States, Italy and Spain.

Libraries were prepared by immunoSEQ multiplex PCR; TCRdb keeps only in-frame clonotypes and omits some of them. The table shows about 190,000 clones, with around nine tenths occurring only once. Germline CDR1 is MDHEN and CDR2 is SYDVKM. J gave up 1 base and V 7 bases, and 3 bases lay outside the gene matches. The CDR3 totals 13 residues. This clone has just one count. The genes are TRBV28 and TRBJ1-1; 7 bases are shared with TRBD1. The material sequenced was peripheral blood. The clonotype comes from a man in his 70s with active or convalescent COVID-19. Here the CDR3 reads CASKDRPNTEAFF. The CDR3 DNA reads TGTGCCAGCAAGGACAGGCCGAACACTGAAGCTTTCTTT.